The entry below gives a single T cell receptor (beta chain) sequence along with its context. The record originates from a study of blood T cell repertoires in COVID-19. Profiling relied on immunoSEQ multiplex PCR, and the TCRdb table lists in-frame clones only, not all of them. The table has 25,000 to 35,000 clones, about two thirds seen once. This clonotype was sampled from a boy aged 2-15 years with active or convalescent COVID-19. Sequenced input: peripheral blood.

CDR3 DNA sequence: TGTGCCATCAGTGAGTCCAGGGGCGCAACTAATGAAAAACTGTTTTTT. Its protein product is CAISESRGATNEKLFF. The V and J genes are TRBV10-3 and TRBJ1-4; D possibly corresponds to TRBD1 (6 bases). CDR3 length: 16 residues. The ends were cut back, 0 bases at V and 0 bases at J, with 8 bases in the middle. From germline, CDR1 is ENHRY and CDR2 SYGVKD.